This is a list of T cell receptor beta chains from one sample in a study of blood T cell repertoires in COVID-19. Sequenced by immunoSEQ multiplex PCR; TCRdb stores in-frame clones only, minus some. Here the sample spans fewer than 200,000 clones, roughly four fifths being singletons. Sequenced input: peripheral blood. The receptor set was obtained from a woman in her sixties or seventies with COVID-19, enrolled during active disease. Each CDR3 is given with its conserved first and last residue. The D gene is left open where the match is weak. Expanded clones get a size class; other rows say once, few or many, or leave the size out.

V gene	D gene	J gene	clone size	CDR3 DNA	CDR3 protein
TRBV5-1	-	TRBJ2-7	-	TGCGCCAGCAGCTTGATGGGGAGGTACGAGCAGTACTTC	CASSLMGRYEQYF
TRBV28	-	TRBJ2-2	-	TGTGCCAGCCATCGCGGGATAGGAACCGGGGAGCTGTTTTTT	CASHRGIGTGELFF
TRBV12-3/TRBV12-4	TRBD1	TRBJ2-7	-	TGTGCCAGCAGAGGGACAGGGAAGTACGAGCAGTACTTC	CASRGTGKYEQYF
TRBV19	TRBD2	TRBJ2-1	-	TGTGCCAGTAGTCGAGACTTACCGGGACTAGCGGGGTTCGGATCCTACAATGAGCAGTTCTTC	CASSRDLPGLAGFGSYNEQFF
TRBV5-1	TRBD1	TRBJ1-1	-	TGCGCCAGCAGCTTTGGAGACAGGGGGAACACTGAAGCTTTCTTT	CASSFGDRGNTEAFF
TRBV3-1/TRBV3-2	-	TRBJ2-5	-	TGTGCCAGCAGCCGCCTACGGGAGACCCAGTACTTC	CASSRLRETQYF
TRBV18	TRBD1	TRBJ1-1	-	TGTGCCAGCTCACCACAGGGGGCTGGACAAGCGAACACTGAAGCTTTCTTT	CASSPQGAGQANTEAFF
TRBV28	-	TRBJ2-7	-	TGTGCCAGCAGTGCCCCTCCCACAGGGATTCGCCACTACGAGCAGTACTTC	CASSAPPTGIRHYEQYF
TRBV6-5	TRBD1	TRBJ2-7	-	TGTGCCAGTCACTCGCCGGGACAGGGGCTCGAGCAGTACTTC	CASHSPGQGLEQYF
TRBV3-1/TRBV3-2	TRBD2	TRBJ2-1	-	TGTGCCAGCAGCCCCCGTGGCGCGGGAGGGCCGGGTGAGCAGTTCTTC	CASSPRGAGGPGEQFF
TRBV10-3	TRBD2	TRBJ2-5	once	TGTGCCATCAGCAGGACTAGCGGGGTTTGGGAGACCCAGTACTTC	CAISRTSGVWETQYF
TRBV9	TRBD2	TRBJ2-1	-	TGTGCCAGCAGCGTAGCAGCAGGGACTAGCGGTCGAAACAATGAGCAGTTCTTC	CASSVAAGTSGRNNEQFF
TRBV7-2	TRBD2	TRBJ2-5	-	TGTGCCAGCAGCTCGATACTAGCGGGAGGGGGAGAGACCCAGTACTTC	CASSSILAGGGETQYF
TRBV28	-	TRBJ1-1	-	TGTGCCAGCAGTAGTGCGGGTAAAACTGAAGCTTTCTTT	CASSSAGKTEAFF
TRBV10-3	TRBD2	TRBJ2-2	-	TGTGCCATCAGCCAGGGACTAGATAGCGGGGAGCTGTTTTTT	CAISQGLDSGELFF
TRBV24-1	TRBD1	TRBJ2-2	-	TGTGCCACCAGTGATTTGCGGGACAGGGGAAAAAGAGTACTCACCGGGGAGCTGTTTTTT	CATSDLRDRGKRVLTGELFF
TRBV24-1	-	TRBJ2-1	-	TGTGCCACCAGTGATTTTCCGACTCACAATGAGCAGTTCTTC	CATSDFPTHNEQFF
TRBV10-3	-	TRBJ2-7	-	TGTGCCATCAGTGGGTCTCCAGGGAGGTCCTACGAGCAGTACTTC	CAISGSPGRSYEQYF
TRBV2	-	TRBJ1-1	few	TGTGCCAGCAGTGAAGCGCGACAGGTCCACACTGAAGCTTTCTTT	CASSEARQVHTEAFF
TRBV3-1/TRBV3-2	TRBD2	TRBJ2-1	-	TGTGCCAGCAGCCAACTAGCGGGAGGACTAAACAATGAGCAGTTCTTC	CASSQLAGGLNNEQFF
TRBV6-5	-	TRBJ1-1	-	TGTGCCAGCAGAAACATGAACACTGAAGCTTTCTTT	CASRNMNTEAFF
TRBV6-5	-	TRBJ1-2	-	TGTGCCAGCAGTTACTCCACGGGGTATGGCTACACCTTC	CASSYSTGYGYTF
TRBV7-3	TRBD1	TRBJ2-3	-	TGTGCCAGCAGCTTTACAGGGGGCACAGATACGCAGTATTTT	CASSFTGGTDTQYF
TRBV3-1/TRBV3-2	TRBD1	TRBJ2-1	-	TGTGCCAGCAGCCAAGCACACAGGGGGATTGAGCAGTTCTTC	CASSQAHRGIEQFF
TRBV6-6	TRBD1	TRBJ2-7	-	TGTGCCAGCAGATTTCAGACAGGGCCGAACTCCTACGAGCAGTACTTC	CASRFQTGPNSYEQYF
TRBV5-1	-	TRBJ2-7	-	TGCGCCAGCAGCTTGGGAGGAAGGTACGAGCAGTACTTC	CASSLGGRYEQYF
TRBV12-3/TRBV12-4	-	TRBJ2-2	-	TGTGCCAGCAGTTTTATATATCCCGGGGAGCTGTTTTTT	CASSFIYPGELFF
TRBV5-8	-	TRBJ2-5	-	TGTGCCAGCAGCTTGGACCGGGACAAGACTCTCGAGACCCAGTACTTC	CASSLDRDKTLETQYF
TRBV7-2	TRBD2	TRBJ2-7	-	TGTGCCAGCAGCCTGGTAGTGGATCTAGCGGGAGGCGAGCAGTACTTC	CASSLVVDLAGGEQYF
TRBV5-1	-	TRBJ1-1	-	TGCGCCAGCAGCTTGGAAGGGGTAGAGAACACTGAAGCTTTCTTT	CASSLEGVENTEAFF
TRBV3-1/TRBV3-2	-	TRBJ2-7	-	TGTGCCAGCAGCCAAGTTTTTAATTCCCGGGTATATAACTCCTACGAGCAGTACTTC	CASSQVFNSRVYNSYEQYF
TRBV27	TRBD2	TRBJ2-1	-	TGTGCCAGCTCCGGACTAGCGGGAGGGCCGTACAATGAGCAGTTCTTC	CASSGLAGGPYNEQFF
TRBV6-6	-	TRBJ1-1	-	TGTGCCAGCACCAGGCGGGAGGACACTGAAGCTTTCTTT	CASTRREDTEAFF
TRBV20-1	-	TRBJ2-1	-	TGCAGTGCTTCATTCAATGAGCAGTTCTTC	CSASFNEQFF
TRBV5-1	-	TRBJ1-2	-	TGCGCCAGCAGCTTGGTAGTCGGGGGGCCCTATGGCTACACCTTC	CASSLVVGGPYGYTF
TRBV7-2	TRBD1	TRBJ2-7	-	TGTGCCAGCAGCAAGACAGGGGGTCCCTACGAGCAGTACTTC	CASSKTGGPYEQYF
TRBV2	-	TRBJ1-4	-	TGTGCCAGCAGCACACAGGGCCTCGTTAATGAAAAACTGTTTTTT	CASSTQGLVNEKLFF
TRBV12-3/TRBV12-4	-	TRBJ1-2	-	TGTGCAACTCAGGCGAACTATGGCTACACCTTC	CATQANYGYTF
TRBV12-3/TRBV12-4	-	TRBJ1-2	-	TGTGCCAGCAGTTTTGCGGGGGGCTACACCTTC	CASSFAGGYTF
TRBV24-1	-	TRBJ2-5	-	TGTGCCACCAGTGATATAAGGGGTCTGGGGGAGACCCAGTACTTC	CATSDIRGLGETQYF
TRBV6-2/TRBV6-3	TRBD2	TRBJ2-3	-	TGTGCCAGCAGTATAGGGACTAGCGGGAGCACAGATACGCAGTATTTT	CASSIGTSGSTDTQYF
TRBV6-4	-	TRBJ2-3	once	TGTGCCAGCAGTTATACAGGGTCGGTTGGCACAGATACGCAGTATTTT	CASSYTGSVGTDTQYF
TRBV19	TRBD1	TRBJ1-6	-	TGTGCCAGTAGTGGCCCGGACAGGGGGAATTCACCCCTCCACTTT	CASSGPDRGNSPLHF
TRBV21-1	-	TRBJ2-4	-	TGTGCCAGCAGCAAAGGGGACAGGGGGCGTAATAGGTTAGCCAAAAACATTCAGTACTTC	CASSKGDRGRNRLAKNIQYF
TRBV19	TRBD1	TRBJ1-1	-	TGTGCCAGTAGTAGGGGACAGCTGAACACTGAAGCTTTCTTT	CASSRGQLNTEAFF
TRBV15	-	TRBJ2-7	-	TGTGCCACCAGCAGAGAAAGCGTGGGCAGGGACGAGCAGTACTTC	CATSRESVGRDEQYF
TRBV10-3	TRBD1	TRBJ1-1	-	TGTGCCATCGCGGGACAGGCAGACACTGAAGCTTTCTTT	CAIAGQADTEAFF
TRBV14	TRBD2	TRBJ2-7	-	TGTGCCAGCAGCCAAGACGGACTAGCGGGATACTACGAGCAGTACTTC	CASSQDGLAGYYEQYF
TRBV28	TRBD2	TRBJ2-7	-	TGTGCCAGCAGATTTAGCGGGAGAACGTACGAGCAGTACTTC	CASRFSGRTYEQYF
TRBV6-5	-	TRBJ1-5	-	TGTGCCAGCAGAGGGGGAATCAATCAGCCCCAGCATTTT	CASRGGINQPQHF
TRBV13	TRBD1	TRBJ2-7	-	TGTGCCAGCAGCTCCCGGGACAGGGTAAGCGAGCAGTACTTC	CASSSRDRVSEQYF
TRBV5-1	-	TRBJ1-6	-	TGCGCCAGCAGCTCTCAGGATAACTATAATTCACCCCTCCACTTT	CASSSQDNYNSPLHF
TRBV5-1	TRBD2	TRBJ2-5	-	TGCGCCAGCAGCTTGGCCGGGCTAGCGGGAGGGGGCCAAGAGACCCAGTACTTC	CASSLAGLAGGGQETQYF